This T cell receptor (beta chain) was recovered during a study of T cells after posttransplantation cyclophosphamide (dated by TCRdb to the mid-2010s). General notes on the study: Using TRB sequencing, the study followed how the T cell repertoire reconstituted after myeloablative bone marrow transplantation in which posttransplantation cyclophosphamide served as GVHD prophylaxis. Samples from around 35 PTCy-treated patients and about 17 related bone marrow donors of those patients were subjected to antigen receptor sequencing. Because TRA and TRB clonality were tightly correlated in 8 or 9 samples, subsequent TCR analyses were focused on TRB only. Public TRB sequences were compared against a database of over 3,000 sequences linked to responses to pathogens, tumor antigens, self-antigens and alloantigens. Blood from all 35 or so PTCy patients with 1-year posttransplant specimens was subjected to TRB sequencing. TRB sequencing was also done on up to about 3 additional blood samples from 2 to 5.2 years after transplant in 3 patients, and on pretransplant blood from a handful of patients.

Genomic DNA was the input for TRB sequencing, which was run either with the immunoSEQ assay at survey resolution or with the hsTCRB kit. The original pipeline was this. The immunoSEQ software handled the initial read processing, while the LymphoSeq R package was used for the repertoire analyses. Clonality was computed as 1 minus normalized Shannon entropy; Gini coefficient was also calculated for each TRB dataset. To infer phenotypes in unsorted samples, TRB sequences from sorted subsets of the recipient or donor were mapped onto the unsorted samples of the same recipient. As stored in TCRdb, this immuneACCESS dataset retains in-frame rearrangements with V and J assigned. A fraction of the clones does not appear; measured against another copy, unresolved V genes explain less than half of the discrepancy, and the remainder lacks a known reason. Clone size and the V and J calls come from that table; the DNA yielded D and trimming. The sample table contains under 5,000 clones; only one count was recorded for about 81% of them. 55% to 60% of the sample belongs to the ten largest clones.

With respect to this clone: Its binding antigen is unknown. No quality values exist for individual bases; no much larger clone is one base distant.

The control group consisted of ten to eleven patients who received myeloablative marrow transplants with methotrexate plus a calcineurin inhibitor and who were sampled 1 year after transplant. Mononuclear cells from peripheral blood and bone marrow were separated by Ficoll-Hypaque density centrifugation and then cryopreserved. The paper as a whole reports these results and caveats: Across 45 or so patients, recipient CMV seropositivity and CMV reactivation were highly associated with TRB clonality; PTCy diversity was similar to CNI/methotrexate controls. Donor-recipient similarity was low at 1-2 months but increased during the first year, and donor CD8+ memory clones often dominated later blood repertoires. The TRB repertoires of T cells infiltrating skin or the GI tract showed only limited overlap with the TRB repertoires found in blood.

This TCR was recovered from a female patient in her 50s who received an allogeneic stem cell transplant from an unrelated donor, was CMV-positive, and had acute and chronic GVHD. Some T cells may originate with the graft donor following a transplant. Here the sequenced sample was PBMCs, taken after allogeneic stem cell transplant with calcineurin inhibitor and methotrexate.

CDR3 loop: CATSRTETSNQPQHF. The nucleotide sequence is given as TGTGCCACCAGCCGGACAGAAACTAGCAATCAGCCCCAGCATTTT. Rearrangement joined TRBV15 to TRBJ1-5; a tentative D match to TRBD1 spans 6 bases. From the germline V gene (reference sequence), CDR1 is LNHNV and CDR2 is YYDKDF. Trimming takes 5 bases from V and 0 bases from J, and the germline ends sit 11 bases apart. The CDR3 sequence holds 15 residues, the cysteine and phenylalanine included. Only the CDR3 portion is preserved as DNA: 45 bases, with reading frame beginning at the first base.